These T cell receptor beta chains were read from a single sample in a study of cytomegalovirus exposure and HLA in healthy donors. Method: immunoSEQ multiplex PCR; TCRdb's copy keeps in-frame clones and lacks some. The table lists over 150,000 clones, 60% to 85% of them singletons. Sequencing was performed on PBMCs. The receptor source for this set is a woman between 40 and 50 years old in good health and CMV-seronegative. Each CDR3 is given with its conserved first and last residue. D genes are given only for firm matches. Rows give clone size only sometimes, using once, few, many, or a class for an expanded clone.

TRBV7-8	-	TRBJ1-2	-	15	TGTGCCAGCAGGGGTCGGGGGATCCTACGGGATGGCTACACCTTC	CASRGRGILRDGYTF
TRBV2	-	TRBJ2-5	-	14	TGTGCCAGCACGGTACGGGATCCCCAAGAGACCCAGTACTTC	CASTVRDPQETQYF
TRBV4-1	-	TRBJ1-4	few	16	TGCGCCAGCAGCCCACGGACACTCGCAACTAATGAAAAACTGTTTTTT	CASSPRTLATNEKLFF
TRBV5-1	TRBD2	TRBJ2-7	once	17	TGCGCCAGCAGCTTCAGACCCGGACTAGCGGGGGCCTACGAGCAGTACTTC	CASSFRPGLAGAYEQYF
TRBV5-4	TRBD2	TRBJ2-1	-	15	TGTGCCAGCAGCCCAGATAGCGGGAGGTATAATGAGCAGTTCTTC	CASSPDSGRYNEQFF
TRBV5-6	TRBD2	TRBJ2-7	once	17	TGTGCCAGCAGCCCTTATGGGTTGCGGGAGGGCCTAAGAGAGCAGTACTTC	CASSPYGLREGLREQYF
TRBV6-1	-	TRBJ1-5	once	13	TGTGCCAGCAGTGATAACCGGGGTCAGCCCCAGCATTTT	CASSDNRGQPQHF
TRBV2	TRBD1	TRBJ1-1	-	14	TGTGCCAGCAGTGAAGAGGGACAGGGCAAAGGAGCTTTCTTT	CASSEEGQGKGAFF
TRBV10-2	TRBD2	TRBJ2-3	-	16	TGCGCCAGCAGTGAGTGGGGACTAGCGTCCGCAGATACGCAGTATTTT	CASSEWGLASADTQYF
TRBV2	-	TRBJ1-1	-	14	TGTGCCAGCATGAGTTTACGGGGGAACACTGAAGCTTTCTTT	CASMSLRGNTEAFF
TRBV5-6	TRBD1	TRBJ1-2	-	16	TGTGCCAGCAGCTCAGGGACAGGCCTTGGCGCCGGTGGCTACACCTTC	CASSSGTGLGAGGYTF
TRBV6-4	-	TRBJ2-1	-	11	TGTGCCAGCAGAATCGACAATGAGCAGTTCTTC	CASRIDNEQFF
TRBV7-9	-	TRBJ2-1	-	14	TGTGCCAGCGAAAGGACTATGGTCGGCGATGAGCAGTTCTTC	CASERTMVGDEQFF
TRBV21-1	-	TRBJ1-1	-	12	TGTGCCAGCAGCAAAAGGTGGACAGAAGCTTTCTTT	CASSKRWTEAFF
TRBV19	-	TRBJ2-1	once	14	TGTGCCAGTAGTAGGAGACTAGGGGCTGATGAGCAGTTCTTC	CASSRRLGADEQFF
TRBV6-5	-	TRBJ2-3	-	13	TGTGCCAGCCAGGGGGGATACACAGATACGCAGTATTTT	CASQGGYTDTQYF
TRBV30	-	TRBJ2-7	once	16	TGTGCCTGGAGTCTCAGCGGCCTAGTGGTTGCCTACGAGCAGTACTTC	CAWSLSGLVVAYEQYF
TRBV5-1	TRBD2	TRBJ2-5	once	17	TGCGCCAGCAGCCCCCTTCGGGCTAGCGGGAGGGCGGAGACCCAGTACTTC	CASSPLRASGRAETQYF
TRBV4-1	-	TRBJ1-4	few	16	TGCGCCAGCAGCCAAGATCAAACAGGGACAAATGAAAAACTGTTTTTT	CASSQDQTGTNEKLFF
TRBV5-4	TRBD1	TRBJ2-7	-	17	TGTGCCAGCAGCTTGGGGACAGGGGCTTTCGACTCCTACGAGCAGTACTTC	CASSLGTGAFDSYEQYF
TRBV5-6	TRBD1	TRBJ1-5	-	16	TGTGCCAGCAGCTATGGGGGACAGGGTAGCAATCAGCCCCAGCATTTT	CASSYGGQGSNQPQHF